The TCR beta chain described here comes from a study of T cells in Graves' hyperthyroidism and ophthalmopathy. Regarding the study as a whole: Ophthalmopathy prediction by the model preceded onset by a median approximately 5.9 months.

As regards this clonotype: Its antigen is unidentified.

Amplified TCR beta CDR3 regions came from RNA transcripts. The study used the HTBI primer set for a first-round RT-PCR of the TCR CDR3. MiXCR was run by TCRdb on the multiplex PCR reads, yielding one entry per CDR3 protein. The table records hundreds of thousands of distinct CDR3 sequences, roughly 16% of them present only once. Germline V lookup: CDR1 SGHTA, CDR2 FQGNSA. The V gene lost 5 bases and the J gene lost 3 bases, with 11 bases spanning the gap. CDR3 length: 14 amino acids. The source material was blood. The sequence was obtained from a woman in her thirties with Graves' hyperthyroidism. V is TRBV7-2 and J is TRBJ2-1; TRBD2 is a possible D gene (6 bases). For the CDR3, the DNA is TGTGCCAGCAGCCCTATGGGGGGCTACAATGAGCAGTTCTTC. Its protein is CASSPMGGYNEQFF. Together with reference TRBV7-2 and TRBJ2-1, the CDR3 gives the full variable domain: GAGVSQSPSNKVTEKGKDVELRCDPISGHTALYWYRQSLGQGLEFLIYFQGNSAPDKSGLPSDRFSAERTGGSVSTLTIQRTQQEDSAVYLCASSPMGGYNEQFFGPGTRLTVL.